Below, one T cell receptor (beta chain) is given with its context. Its antigen is undetermined. The record originates from a study of molecular identifiers for immune sequencing clone quantification. Study-wide results and limits: Clones that exceeded 20 RNA copies held over 98% of effector molecules, yet under 1% in naive cells.

TCRdb used MiXCR to reprocess the PCR reads, holding one entry per CDR3 protein. This sample has about 510,000 distinct CDR3 sequences; roughly 24% occur once, and the top ten carry over 0.6%. This CDR3 spans 17 amino acids. Trimming at V came to 4 bases and at J to 1 base, leaving 7 bases not matched to a gene. The germline V gene has CDR1 SGHNT and CDR2 YENEEA. The rearrangement uses TRBV11-3 and TRBJ2-2, with 9 bases aligning to TRBD1. The sample comprised naive CD8+ T cells from blood, with Jurkat cell RNA spiked in. Indicated subset: FACS-sorted CD8+CD4-CCR7+CD45RA+ naive T cells. The origin of this receptor is a human donor in good health. Some libraries in this study had Jurkat cell RNA spiked in. The CDR3 coding sequence is TGTGCCAGCAGCTCCGGCGGACAGGGGCTGAACACCGGGGAGCTGTTTTTT. Translation gives CASSSGGQGLNTGELFF.